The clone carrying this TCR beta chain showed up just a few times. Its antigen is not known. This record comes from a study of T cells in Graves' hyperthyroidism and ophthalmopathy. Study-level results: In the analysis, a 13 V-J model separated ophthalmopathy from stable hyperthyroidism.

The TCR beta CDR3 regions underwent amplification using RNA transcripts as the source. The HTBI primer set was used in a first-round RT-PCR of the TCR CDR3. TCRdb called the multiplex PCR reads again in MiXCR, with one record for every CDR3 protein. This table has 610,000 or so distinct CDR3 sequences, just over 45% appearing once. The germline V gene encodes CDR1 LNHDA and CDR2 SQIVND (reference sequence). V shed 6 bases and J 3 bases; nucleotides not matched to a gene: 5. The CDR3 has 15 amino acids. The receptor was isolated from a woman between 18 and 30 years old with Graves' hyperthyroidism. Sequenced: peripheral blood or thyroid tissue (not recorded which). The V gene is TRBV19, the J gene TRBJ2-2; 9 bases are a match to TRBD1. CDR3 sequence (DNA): TGTGCCAGTAGAGTCAGACAGGGGGACACCGGGGAGCTGTTTTTT. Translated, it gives CASRVRQGDTGELFF.